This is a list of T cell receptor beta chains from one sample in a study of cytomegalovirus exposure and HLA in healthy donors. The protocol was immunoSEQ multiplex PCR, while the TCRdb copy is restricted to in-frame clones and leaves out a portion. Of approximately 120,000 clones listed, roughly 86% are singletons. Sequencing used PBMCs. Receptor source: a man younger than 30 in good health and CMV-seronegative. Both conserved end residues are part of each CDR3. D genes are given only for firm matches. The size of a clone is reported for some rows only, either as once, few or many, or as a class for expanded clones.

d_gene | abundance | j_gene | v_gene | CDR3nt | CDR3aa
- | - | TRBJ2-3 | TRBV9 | TGTGCCAGCAGCGTCGGGCCAGCGGTCACAGATACGCAGTATTTT | CASSVGPAVTDTQYF
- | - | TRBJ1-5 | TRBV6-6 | TGTGCCAGCAGACAGAAGGACTTAAATCAGCCCCAGCATTTT | CASRQKDLNQPQHF
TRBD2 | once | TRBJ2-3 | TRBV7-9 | TGTGCCAGCAGACCCGCGGGGACTAGCGGGGGTCCAGATACGCAGTATTTT | CASRPAGTSGGPDTQYF
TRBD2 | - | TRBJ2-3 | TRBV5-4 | TGTGCCAGCAGCTTGGTACTTTGGCTAGCGGGGGGCACAGATACGCAGTATTTT | CASSLVLWLAGGTDTQYF
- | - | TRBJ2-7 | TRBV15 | TGTGCCACCAGCAGAGATCACGGTAGCAGCGAGCAGTACTTC | CATSRDHGSSEQYF
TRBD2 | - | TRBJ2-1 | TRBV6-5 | TGTGCCAGCAGCGGACTAGGACCCTACAATGAGCAGTTCTTC | CASSGLGPYNEQFF
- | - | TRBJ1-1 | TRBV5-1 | TGCGCCAGCAGCCGGGGGACGGCGAACACTGAAGCTTTCTTT | CASSRGTANTEAFF
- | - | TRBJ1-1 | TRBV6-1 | TGTGCCAGCAGGAGGGAAGGGTCCACTGAAGCTTTCTTT | CASRREGSTEAFF
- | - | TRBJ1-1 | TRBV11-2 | TGTGCCAGCAGCTTAGGGGGCCCGAACACTGAAGCTTTCTTT | CASSLGGPNTEAFF
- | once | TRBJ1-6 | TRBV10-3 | TGTGCCATCAGTGATTCATCAGGCAGATCACCCCTCCACTTT | CAISDSSGRSPLHF
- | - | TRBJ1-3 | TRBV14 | TGTGCCAGCAGCTTGGACATCTCTGGAAACACCATATATTTT | CASSLDISGNTIYF
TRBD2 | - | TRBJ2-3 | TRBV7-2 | TGTGCCAGCAGCTTAGTGTCTAGCGGGGGACTAGCAGATACGCAGTATTTT | CASSLVSSGGLADTQYF
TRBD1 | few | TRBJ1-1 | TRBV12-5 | TGTGCTAGTGGTTTGGGACAGGGAACGGCTTTCTTT | CASGLGQGTAFF
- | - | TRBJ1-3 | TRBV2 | TGTGCCAGCCGATGGGCGGGGGGCGCCCCCTCTGGAAACACCATATATTTT | CASRWAGGAPSGNTIYF
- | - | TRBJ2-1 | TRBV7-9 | TGTGCCAGCAGCTTTCCAAGCGTCGATGAGCAGTTCTTC | CASSFPSVDEQFF
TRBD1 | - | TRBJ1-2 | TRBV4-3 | TGCGCCAGCAGCCCCGGGACAGCGTATGGCTACACCTTC | CASSPGTAYGYTF
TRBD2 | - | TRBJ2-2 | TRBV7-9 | TGTTCCAGCTCGCCGATTAGCGGGGTTTCGAACACCGGGGAGCTGTTTTTT | CSSSPISGVSNTGELFF
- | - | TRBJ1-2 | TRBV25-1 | TGTGCCAGCCATTCTGGCCAGGGGCCGTATGGCTACACCTTC | CASHSGQGPYGYTF
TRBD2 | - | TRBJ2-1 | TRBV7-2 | TGTGCCAGCAGCTTTCGACTAGCGGGGTATGAGCAGTTCTTC | CASSFRLAGYEQFF
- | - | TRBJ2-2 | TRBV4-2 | TGTGCCAGCAGCCACCACCCGGGTATCGGGGAGCTGTTTTTT | CASSHHPGIGELFF
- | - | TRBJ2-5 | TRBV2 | TGTGCCAGCAGTGAACGACAGTCCCAAGAGACCCAGTACTTC | CASSERQSQETQYF
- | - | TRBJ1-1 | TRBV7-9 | TGTGCCAGCAGCCCTAGACAGACCGAAGCTTTCTTT | CASSPRQTEAFF
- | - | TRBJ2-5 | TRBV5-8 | TGTGCCAGCAGCTCCAGGGGTTTCAGGCAAGAGACCCAGTACTTC | CASSSRGFRQETQYF
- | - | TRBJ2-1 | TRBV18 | TGTGCCAGCTCACCCGCGGACATAACGTACAATGAGCAGTTCTTC | CASSPADITYNEQFF
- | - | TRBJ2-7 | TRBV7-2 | TGTGCCAGCAGCTTAGAGGGCTTGGGGACACTCCCCTACGAGCAGTACTTC | CASSLEGLGTLPYEQYF
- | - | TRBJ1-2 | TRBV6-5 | TGTGCCAGCAGCTCCTCGGGGGGTGCTAACTATGGCTACACCTTC | CASSSSGGANYGYTF
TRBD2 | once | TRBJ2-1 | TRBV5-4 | TGTGCCAGCAGCTCCCTTACTAGCGGGGCCTACAATGAGCAGTTCTTC | CASSSLTSGAYNEQFF
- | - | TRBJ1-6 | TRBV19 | TGTGCCAGTTCGGGAGGGTACCCCCTCCACTTT | CASSGGYPLHF
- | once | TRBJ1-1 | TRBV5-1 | TGCGCCAGCAGCTTAACTTCTCTGAACACTGAAGCTTTCTTT | CASSLTSLNTEAFF
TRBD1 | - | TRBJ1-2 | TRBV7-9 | TGTGCCAGCAGCTCTCTGGGACAGGGGGCCGTAGGTGGCTACACCTTC | CASSSLGQGAVGGYTF
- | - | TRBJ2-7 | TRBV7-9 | TGTTCCAGCAGCTTCGGGGATCTCTACGAGCAGTACTTC | CSSSFGDLYEQYF
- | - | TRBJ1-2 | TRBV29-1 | TGCAGCGTTGGCTCCCTGAGGAGTGGCTACACCTTC | CSVGSLRSGYTF
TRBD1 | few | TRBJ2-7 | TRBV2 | TGTGCCAGCAGGGACAGGGGGTCAACCTACGAGCAGTACTTC | CASRDRGSTYEQYF
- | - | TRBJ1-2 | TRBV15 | TGTGCCACCAGCAGAGATCGAGGGACTGCCTCCTATGGCTACACCTTC | CATSRDRGTASYGYTF
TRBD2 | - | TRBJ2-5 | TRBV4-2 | TGTGCCAGCAGCCAAGGACTAGCGGGGGGGCCAAGTGAGACCCAGTACTTC | CASSQGLAGGPSETQYF
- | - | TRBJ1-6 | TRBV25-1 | TGTGCCAGCAGTGACGGGGCAGGGGTTTCACCCCTCCACTTT | CASSDGAGVSPLHF
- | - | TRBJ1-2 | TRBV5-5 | TGTGCCAGCAGCTTGGGCCGGGGCTATGGCTACACCTTC | CASSLGRGYGYTF
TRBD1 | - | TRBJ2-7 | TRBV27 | TGTGCCAGCGGACACAGGGGGGATTACGAGCAGTACTTC | CASGHRGDYEQYF
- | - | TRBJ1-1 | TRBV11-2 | TGTGCCAGTCGGCGGCCCGTCACTGAAGCTTTCTTT | CASRRPVTEAFF
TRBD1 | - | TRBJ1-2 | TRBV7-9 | TGTGCCAGCAGCTTATGGGAGACAGGGGGCTATGGCTACACCTTC | CASSLWETGGYGYTF
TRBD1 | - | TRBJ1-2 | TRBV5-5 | TGTGCCAGCAGTTCCACACCGACAGGGGGCTATGGCTACACCTTC | CASSSTPTGGYGYTF
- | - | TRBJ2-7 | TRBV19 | TGTGCCAGTACCCACGTACATCCCTCCTACGAGCAGTACTTC | CASTHVHPSYEQYF
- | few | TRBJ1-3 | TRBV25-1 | TGTGCCAGCAGTGAAGAGGCCTCTGGAAACACCATATATTTT | CASSEEASGNTIYF
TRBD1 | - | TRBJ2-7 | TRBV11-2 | TGTGCCAGCAGCTTAGTCCCGGGACAGAGCCATATCTACGAGCCCGGGCAGTACTTC | CASSLVPGQSHIYEPGQYF
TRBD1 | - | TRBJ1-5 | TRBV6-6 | TGTGCCAGCAGTTACGCACAGGGGGCAAGCAATCAGCCCCAGCATTTT | CASSYAQGASNQPQHF
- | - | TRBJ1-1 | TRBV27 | TGTGCCAGCAAACCCCTAACCTCTGACAAGAACATGAACACTGAAGCTTTCTTT | CASKPLTSDKNMNTEAFF
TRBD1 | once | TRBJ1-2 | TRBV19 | TGTGCCAGTAGTATAGGGGACAGTGCTGGCTATGGCTACACCTTC | CASSIGDSAGYGYTF
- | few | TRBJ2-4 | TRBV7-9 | - | CASSSTLGQGENIQYF
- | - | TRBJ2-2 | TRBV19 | TGTGCCAGTAGTCCCAGGGGAGGGACCGGGGAGCTGTTTTTT | CASSPRGGTGELFF
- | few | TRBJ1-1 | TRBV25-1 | TGTGCCAGCAGTTCCTACACTGAAGCTTTCTTT | CASSSYTEAFF
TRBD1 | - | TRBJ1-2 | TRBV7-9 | TGTGCCAGCAGCGTCGGACAGGGAGGGTTCTATGGCTACACCTTC | CASSVGQGGFYGYTF
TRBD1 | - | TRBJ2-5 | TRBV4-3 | TGCGCCAGCAGCCAGACGGGACAGGGGTTTCAAGAGACCCAGTACTTC | CASSQTGQGFQETQYF
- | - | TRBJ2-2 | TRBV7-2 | TGTGCCAGCAGCTTAGGGCAGGGGACCGGGGAGCTGTTTTTT | CASSLGQGTGELFF
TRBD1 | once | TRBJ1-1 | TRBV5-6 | TGTGCCAGCAGCTTCTCTTGGACAGGGGTTACTGAAGCTTTCTTT | CASSFSWTGVTEAFF
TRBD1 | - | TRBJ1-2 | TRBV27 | TGTGCCAGCAGTACACGCGGGACAGGGATCGGCTACACCTTC | CASSTRGTGIGYTF
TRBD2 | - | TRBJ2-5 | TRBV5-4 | TGTGCCAGCAGGATGGGCGGAGGACTAGCGGGGACCCGAGAGACCCAGTACTTC | CASRMGGGLAGTRETQYF
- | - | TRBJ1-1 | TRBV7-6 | TGTGCCAGCAGCTTAGCGGGAGCAGGTGACACTGAAGCTTTCTTT | CASSLAGAGDTEAFF
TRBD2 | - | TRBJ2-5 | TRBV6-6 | TGTGCCAGCAGTCGAGGGAGGGGAGAGACCCAGTACTTC | CASSRGRGETQYF